This T cell receptor beta chain is drawn from a study of blood T cell repertoires in COVID-19. Background on the study: The United States, Italy and Spain were the sources of the acute and convalescent COVID-19 samples. Nucleic acid was either cDNA or gDNA, and it came from T cells, B-cell-depleted T cells, or PBMCs.

The germline V gene has CDR1 SGHRS and CDR2 YFSETQ. CDR3 length equals 14 residues. J was trimmed by 7 bases and V by 5 bases; bases with no gene match: 6. Original processing notes: Estimation of nucleated cell counts relied on the amplification of reference gene primers. Sequencing was performed with immunoSEQ multiplex PCR; in TCRdb, only in-frame clones are kept and a portion is missing. V and J calls plus clone size are reproduced from that table; the DNA served to infer D and trimming. This sample yields about 62,000 clones, of which around nine tenths are seen a single time; approximately 0.93% belongs to the top ten.

This clonotype was sampled from a man in his 70s with acute or convalescent COVID-19. Sequencing input: peripheral blood. This chain links TRBV5-1 with TRBJ1-6; TRBD1 matches 7 bases. The CDR3 sequence is CASSRTGANSPLHF. CDR3 bases: TGCGCCAGCAGTCGTACAGGGGCCAATTCACCCCTCCACTTT.